This TCR beta chain was recorded in a study of cytomegalovirus exposure and HLA in healthy donors (dated by TCRdb to the late 2010s). At the level of the whole study: According to an earlier analysis of a few hundred of the donors, some 170 million T cells yielded 117 million unique TCR beta sequences and around 280 Gb of sequence data. Among about 370 genotyped donors of the cohort, an average of around 240,000 unique TCR beta nucleotide sequences was sequenced per donor, of which 15% to 20% were non-productive. Rather than drawing on any new phenotypic data, the later analysis identified candidate immune exposures from TCR beta sequences and the way those sequences occurred across donors. Roughly 300 gigabases of sequencing data and approximately 91 million unique TCR sequences made up an early release that covered approximately 650 HLA-typed donors. The study used immunosequencing to profile the T cell repertoires of some 600 subjects and linked those repertoires to cytomegalovirus serostatus. The aim of the study was to test whether cataloging public T cell receptors could identify signatures of past pathogen exposure. The number of donors typed differed by locus, with roughly 620-630 for A, B, C, DRB1 and DQB1, 522 for DQA1, 600 to 610 for DPA1, and some 440 for DPB1. Genome-wide SNP genotypes for about 65% of the roughly 700 donors were used in a later genetic analysis, which treated that subset as a discovery cohort. Of the roughly 410 genotyped donors, less than 85% were placed in the genetic ancestry cluster associated with self-reported Caucasian donors. A handful of DR-DQ haplotypes were handled as single units for association and clustering because linkage in the cohort was strong. Donor age, sex, ethnicity and CMV serostatus were compiled together with the repertoire data. Every repertoire in the discovery cohort had been generated on one and the same sequencing platform. In addition to the first cohort of 666 subjects, a separate validation cohort of 130 or so different subjects was used. To study patterns of TCR occurrence, a later analysis re-analyzed previously published TCR beta repertoires from hundreds of donors and added high-resolution HLA genotyping. Both class I and class II loci were covered by HLA typing, at four-digit resolution. In an earlier analysis of roughly 600 of the donors, high-throughput TCR beta sequencing was used to judge whether each TCR beta V gene segment behaved as functional or pseudogenic. High-throughput TCR immunosequencing, statistical association of individual TCRs with disease status, and machine learning were combined to predict cytomegalovirus infection status. Findings and caveats that apply to the study as a whole: Specific HLA alleles were associated with roughly 16,000 TCR beta sequences at a false discovery rate of 0.05 in a later analysis. The only immune exposure information available for the cohort was CMV serostatus. The classifier was reported to diagnose cytomegalovirus status with high specificity and sensitivity in both the original cohort and the validation cohort. In a later analysis, the rate of TCR association differed among HLA loci, with DRB1 alleles having the most associated TCRs and HLA-C alleles having the fewest. Most CMV-associated TCR beta chains appeared to be HLA-restricted in a later analysis, and the HLA associations seemed to be driven largely by CMV exposure. Only TCR beta chains were sequenced in this cohort, and the absence of alpha or paired-chain data limited detectable features. The presence/absence analyses assumed that sequencing depth was roughly uniform across donors, and that assumption may not be true. In a later analysis, HLA-associated TCR beta chains showed more clonal expansion and lower generation probabilities than non-associated chains that were equally common. Broadly in line with IMGT annotations, most TCR beta V segments showed up in productive rearrangements about 87% or about 30% of the time in an earlier analysis of around 600 of the donors. The sequencing pipeline was judged likely to have produced a cluster of highly shared sequence variants as a technical artifact. Because counts were too low, 15 to 20 rarely observed V segments, including chromosome 9 orphons, were left out of the earlier analysis of a few hundred of the donors. Compared with the roughly 670-donor mean, donors in an Asian-associated ancestry cluster had fewer N-insertions in productive TCRs, according to a later genetic analysis. The study gave a list of under 200 TCR beta chains associated with cytomegalovirus. The authors suggested that the approach could potentially be extended to other disease states and immunological phenotypes. Linkage disequilibrium might explain the correlated functional status among segregating V segments, but an unknown experimental factor could not be ruled out. In vitro tests confirmed that a few of the cytomegalovirus-associated TCR beta chains recognize cytomegalovirus antigens. Most TCR sequences were seen in very few donors, while some public TCRs were found in many individuals. In a later analysis, several top co-occurrence clusters were reported to appear linked to parvovirus B19, influenza, CMV and Epstein-Barr virus. A further reported finding was that TCR beta sequences accurately predicted the HLA-A and HLA-B alleles for most subjects in the first cohort. Strong co-occurrence of HLA alleles, especially DR and DQ, made assigning TCR associations to individual alleles difficult. In a later genetic analysis, a missense DCLRE1C variant was associated with V-gene and J-gene trimming of TCR beta chains, and the association was replicated in an independent cohort. HLA typing was unavailable for some donors at each locus, so association tests used only the typed subset.

To note about this clone: Its antigen remains undetermined. No base quality information exists; no much larger clone differs at one position.

The library was made by the immunoSEQ multiplex PCR assay. The multiplex PCR relied on a mix of 60 forward primers for TCR Vbeta segments and 13 reverse primers for TCR Jbeta segments. The CDR3 region of rearranged TCR beta genes was amplified from genomic DNA by a multiplex PCR assay. On the Illumina HiSeq System, the amplified TCR beta libraries were sequenced as 87-base-pair reads. As for the authors' bioinformatics: Across the 640 or so repertoires, a later analysis counted tens of millions of unique TCR beta chains, 9.5 million to 13 million of which were shared by at least two donors. Raw reads were error-corrected and collapsed into unique sequences with a nearest-neighbor algorithm that merged closely related sequences to remove PCR and sequencing errors. V, D and J gene segments were assigned by aligning CDR3 sequences to IMGT reference sequences. For a sequence to be retained, a match of at least six nucleotides to both a V gene segment and a J gene segment was required. A rearrangement was called productive if the CDR3 had no stop codons and remained in frame with V and J, and every other rearrangement was called non-productive. CDR3 was defined according to IMGT convention as the region running from the second conserved V-encoded cysteine to the conserved J-encoded phenylalanine. In an earlier analysis of around 600 of the donors, sequences lacking an unambiguous match to a single V gene segment were excluded. In an earlier analysis of more than 500 of the donors, a V segment was called functional when productive rearrangements were above 56.7%, and segregating when the standard deviation between donors exceeded 5%. A statistical classification framework was built for diagnosing cytomegalovirus status from the catalog of TCR beta chain sequences. In a later analysis, V and J genes were assigned by comparing TCR nucleotide sequences against IMGT/GENE-DB human TR gene sequences. Using the TCRdist pipeline, a later analysis assigned CDR3 sequences along with most-parsimonious VDJ recombination scenarios. A later analysis defined each TCR beta chain by its CDR3 amino acid sequence plus V-gene family, and excluded reads lacking a unique V-gene family. As a way to deal with suspected cross-contamination and a sequencing artifact, a later analysis dropped nearly 600 nucleotide sequences that were highly shared and had low generation probability. In a later analysis, a clonal expansion index was calculated for each public chain from normalized within-repertoire ranks of inferred template counts. Generation probabilities in a later analysis came from a VDJ recombination model fitted to out-of-frame rearrangements, and those results were checked against IGoR. In a later analysis, hypergeometric tests were used to score TCR-TCR, TCR-HLA and TCR-CMV co-occurrence, with a repertoire-size bias correction applied to TCR pairs. A later analysis estimated false discovery rates by permuting HLA or CMV assignments 20 times. A later analysis grouped co-occurring TCRs with DBSCAN, adding TCRdist sequence similarity when clustering within HLA-allele-positive subsets. Co-occurrence clustering excluded repertoires with fewer than 30,000 or more than 120,000 public chains, plus five with anomalous nucleotide sharing. TCRdb provides this immuneACCESS table in a form limited to in-frame rearrangements. Some clones are lacking; in checked studies, under half of them reflect an unresolved V gene, and why the rest are absent is not known. V and J calls and clone size come straight from that table; D and trimming were deduced from the DNA. This sample has 85,000 to 130,000 clones in its table, and around three quarters of those were observed once. Clones ranked in the top ten supply roughly 4% of the sample.

The cohort was made up of roughly 670 healthy bone marrow donors. Cohort members were all nominally healthy when sampled, although unrecorded immune exposures were likely present. The donor tested CMV seropositive, placing the donor among the roughly 300 seropositive members of the cohort. Each donor provided a peripheral blood sample, and peripheral blood mononuclear cells were used for TCR beta sequencing. The Qiagen DNeasy Blood Extraction Kit was used to extract genomic DNA from the blood cell samples. Sequenced: PBMCs. The clonotype comes from a female donor in good health and CMV-seropositive.

The DNA sequence is as follows: TGTGCCAGTAGGGACACAGGGTATCGTCCTGGAAACACCATATATTTT. Its coded protein is CASRDTGYRPGNTIYF. The chain uses TRBV19 and TRBJ1-3; TRBD1 is a possible D gene, resting on 6 matching bases. CDR1 and CDR2, per the germline V gene (reference sequence), are LNHDA and SQIVND. A distance of 17 bases separates the germline ends of V and J, which lose 6 bases and 2 bases respectively. The CDR3 spans 16 residues, from the cysteine through the phenylalanine. Only the CDR3 region is kept as DNA, spanning 48 bases read in frame from base 1. Here the CDR3 is joined to the reference TRBV19 and TRBJ1-3 genes, and the full variable domain is: DGGITQSPKYLFRKEGQNVTLSCEQNLNHDAMYWYRQDPGQGLRLIYYSQIVNDFQKGDIAEGYSVSREKKESFPLTVTSAQKNPTAFYLCASRDTGYRPGNTIYFGEGSWLTVV.